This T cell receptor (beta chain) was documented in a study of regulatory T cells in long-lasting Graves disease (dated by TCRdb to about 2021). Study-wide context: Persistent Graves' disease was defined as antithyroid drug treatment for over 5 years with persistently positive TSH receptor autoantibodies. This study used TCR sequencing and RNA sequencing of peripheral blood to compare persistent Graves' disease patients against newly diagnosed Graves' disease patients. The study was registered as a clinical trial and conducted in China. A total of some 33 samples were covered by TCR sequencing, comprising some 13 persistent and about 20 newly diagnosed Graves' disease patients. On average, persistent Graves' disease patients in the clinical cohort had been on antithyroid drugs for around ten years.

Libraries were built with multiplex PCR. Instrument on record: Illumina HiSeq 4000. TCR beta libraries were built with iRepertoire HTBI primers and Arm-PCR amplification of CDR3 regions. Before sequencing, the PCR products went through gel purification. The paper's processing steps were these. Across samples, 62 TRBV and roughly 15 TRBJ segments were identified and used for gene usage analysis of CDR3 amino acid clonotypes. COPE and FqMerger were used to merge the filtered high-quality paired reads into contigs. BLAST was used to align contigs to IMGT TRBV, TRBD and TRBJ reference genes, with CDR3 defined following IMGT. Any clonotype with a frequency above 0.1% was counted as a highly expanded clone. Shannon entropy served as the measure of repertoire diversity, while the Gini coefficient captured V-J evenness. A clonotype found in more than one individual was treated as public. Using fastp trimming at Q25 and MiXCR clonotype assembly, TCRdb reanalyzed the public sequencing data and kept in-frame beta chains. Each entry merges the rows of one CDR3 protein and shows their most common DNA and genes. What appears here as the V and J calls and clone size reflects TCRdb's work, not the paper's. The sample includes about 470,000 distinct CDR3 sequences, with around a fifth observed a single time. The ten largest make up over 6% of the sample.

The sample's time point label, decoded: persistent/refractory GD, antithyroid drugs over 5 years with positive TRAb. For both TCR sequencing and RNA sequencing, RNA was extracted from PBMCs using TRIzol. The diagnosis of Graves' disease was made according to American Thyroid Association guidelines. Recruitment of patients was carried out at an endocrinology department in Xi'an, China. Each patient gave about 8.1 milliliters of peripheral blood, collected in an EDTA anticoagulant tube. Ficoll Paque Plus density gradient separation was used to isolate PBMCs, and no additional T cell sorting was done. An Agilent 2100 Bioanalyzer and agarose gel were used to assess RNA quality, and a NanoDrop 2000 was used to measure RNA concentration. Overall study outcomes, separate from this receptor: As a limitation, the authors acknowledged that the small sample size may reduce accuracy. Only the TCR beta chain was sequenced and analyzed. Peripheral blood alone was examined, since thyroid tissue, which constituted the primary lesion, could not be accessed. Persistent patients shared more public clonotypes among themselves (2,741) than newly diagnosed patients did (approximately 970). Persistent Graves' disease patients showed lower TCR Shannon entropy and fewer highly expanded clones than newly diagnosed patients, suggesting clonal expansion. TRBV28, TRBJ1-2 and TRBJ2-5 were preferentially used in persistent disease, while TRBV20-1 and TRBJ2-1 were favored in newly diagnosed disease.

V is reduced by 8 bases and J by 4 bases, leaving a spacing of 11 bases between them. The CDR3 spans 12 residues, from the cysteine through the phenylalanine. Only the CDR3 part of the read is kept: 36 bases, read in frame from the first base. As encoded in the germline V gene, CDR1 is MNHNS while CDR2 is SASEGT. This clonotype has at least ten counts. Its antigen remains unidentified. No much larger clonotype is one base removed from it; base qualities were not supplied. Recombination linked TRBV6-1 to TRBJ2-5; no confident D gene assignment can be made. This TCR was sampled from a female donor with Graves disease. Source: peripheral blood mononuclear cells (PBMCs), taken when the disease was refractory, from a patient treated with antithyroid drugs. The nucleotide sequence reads TGTGCCAGCCGACCCATGGGAGAGACCCAGTACTTC. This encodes CASRPMGETQYF.